This is a list of T cell receptor beta chains from one sample in a study of T cell repertoires in cytomegalovirus infection. TCRdb redid the calling of the reads with MiXCR, one entry per CDR3 protein. The table lists 150,000 to 200,000 distinct CDR3 sequences, 14% of them singletons. Sequencing used PBMCs. All receptors derive from a human donor in good health (CMV status not recorded). Some clones in this sample may be carry-over from other donors' samples. The CDR3 runs from the conserved cysteine through the conserved F or W. The order of the fields is D gene, V gene, J gene, clone size, CDR3 length, CDR3 protein, CDR3 DNA. D genes are given only for firm matches. Clone size is shown for a subset of rows, as once, few, many or a class of expanded clone.

d_call: -; v_call: TRBV7-2; j_call: TRBJ2-1; clone_size: many; cdr3_length: 15; cdr3_aa: CASSLNRGDYNEQFF; cdr3_nt: TGTGCCAGCAGCTTAAACCGCGGGGACTACAATGAGCAGTTCTTC
d_call: -; v_call: TRBV7-3; j_call: TRBJ2-2; clone_size: many; cdr3_length: 14; cdr3_aa: CASSLRGNTGELFF; cdr3_nt: TGTGCCAGCAGCCTCAGGGGGAACACCGGGGAGCTGTTTTTT
d_call: -; v_call: TRBV14; j_call: TRBJ2-1; clone_size: few; cdr3_length: 18; cdr3_aa: CASSREAGTLGSYNEQFF; cdr3_nt: TGTGCCAGCAGCCGGGAGGCAGGGACTTTGGGGTCCTACAATGAGCAGTTCTTC
d_call: TRBD1; v_call: TRBV7-8; j_call: TRBJ2-7; clone_size: many; cdr3_length: 15; cdr3_aa: CASSFLVTGVYEQYF; cdr3_nt: TGTGCCAGCAGCTTCCTAGTGACAGGGGTCTACGAGCAGTACTTC
d_call: -; v_call: TRBV20-1; j_call: TRBJ1-1; clone_size: -; cdr3_length: 13; cdr3_aa: CSASRTRGTEAFF; cdr3_nt: TGCAGTGCTAGCCGAACCAGGGGCACTGAAGCTTTCTTT
d_call: -; v_call: TRBV20-1; j_call: TRBJ2-5; clone_size: few; cdr3_length: 13; cdr3_aa: CSASPGEAETQYF; cdr3_nt: TGCAGTGCTAGTCCAGGGGAGGCGGAGACCCAGTACTTC
d_call: TRBD2; v_call: TRBV6-6; j_call: TRBJ2-2; clone_size: -; cdr3_length: 17; cdr3_aa: CASSYWGAGGNTGELFF; cdr3_nt: TGTGCCAGCAGTTACTGGGGGGCGGGGGGGAACACCGGGGAGCTGTTTTTT
d_call: TRBD1; v_call: TRBV6-2/TRBV6-3; j_call: TRBJ1-1; clone_size: many; cdr3_length: 15; cdr3_aa: CASSSTDRGNTEAFF; cdr3_nt: TGTGCCAGCAGTTCGACGGACAGGGGGAACACTGAAGCTTTCTTT
d_call: TRBD1; v_call: TRBV18; j_call: TRBJ2-7; clone_size: many; cdr3_length: 15; cdr3_aa: CASSPTWDRPYEQYF; cdr3_nt: TGTGCCAGCTCACCAACTTGGGACAGACCCTACGAGCAGTACTTC
d_call: -; v_call: TRBV28; j_call: TRBJ2-7; clone_size: -; cdr3_length: 15; cdr3_aa: CASSSRAVGSYEQYF; cdr3_nt: TGTGCCAGCAGTTCCCGGGCGGTCGGATCCTACGAGCAGTACTTC
d_call: -; v_call: TRBV7-2; j_call: TRBJ2-2; clone_size: many; cdr3_length: 17; cdr3_aa: CASSSFRGPVNTGELFF; cdr3_nt: TGTGCCAGCAGCTCGTTTCGGGGGCCGGTGAACACCGGGGAGCTGTTTTTT
d_call: TRBD2; v_call: TRBV7-2; j_call: TRBJ2-3; clone_size: many; cdr3_length: 18; cdr3_aa: CASSLWGSSGSRADTQYF; cdr3_nt: TGTGCCAGCAGCTTATGGGGTAGTAGCGGGAGTCGGGCAGATACGCAGTATTTT
d_call: TRBD1; v_call: TRBV29-1; j_call: TRBJ1-4; clone_size: -; cdr3_length: 16; cdr3_aa: CSVGTGTVALNEKLFF; cdr3_nt: TGCAGCGTTGGGACCGGGACAGTGGCTCTTAATGAAAAACTGTTTTTT
d_call: TRBD2; v_call: TRBV7-2; j_call: TRBJ2-7; clone_size: many; cdr3_length: 16; cdr3_aa: CASSLGPSGRLDEQYF; cdr3_nt: TGTGCCAGCAGCTTAGGCCCCAGCGGGAGGTTGGACGAGCAGTACTTC
d_call: -; v_call: TRBV5-1; j_call: TRBJ2-3; clone_size: -; cdr3_length: 13; cdr3_aa: CASSPGTADTQYF; cdr3_nt: TGCGCCAGCAGCCCTGGGACGGCAGATACGCAGTATTTT
d_call: -; v_call: TRBV10-3; j_call: TRBJ1-3; clone_size: many; cdr3_length: 15; cdr3_aa: CAISESLASGNTIYF; cdr3_nt: TGTGCCATCAGTGAGTCGTTGGCCTCTGGAAACACCATATATTTT
d_call: -; v_call: TRBV15; j_call: TRBJ1-5; clone_size: few; cdr3_length: 15; cdr3_aa: CATSGRGGFNQPQHF; cdr3_nt: TGTGCCACCAGCGGTCGGGGGGGGTTCAATCAGCCCCAGCATTTT
d_call: -; v_call: TRBV7-9; j_call: TRBJ1-4; clone_size: many; cdr3_length: 11; cdr3_aa: CASSKDEKLFF; cdr3_nt: TGTGCCAGCAGTAAAGATGAAAAACTGTTTTTT
d_call: -; v_call: TRBV7-9; j_call: TRBJ2-5; clone_size: -; cdr3_length: 15; cdr3_aa: CASSLAMADQETQYF; cdr3_nt: TGTGCCAGCAGCTTAGCGATGGCAGATCAAGAGACCCAGTACTTC
d_call: -; v_call: TRBV7-2; j_call: TRBJ1-5; clone_size: many; cdr3_length: 12; cdr3_aa: CASGARLEPQHF; cdr3_nt: TGTGCCAGCGGGGCCCGCCTAGAGCCCCAGCATTTT
d_call: -; v_call: TRBV11-3; j_call: TRBJ2-2; clone_size: many; cdr3_length: 16; cdr3_aa: CASSVVGQGNTGELFF; cdr3_nt: TGTGCCAGCAGCGTCGTGGGTCAGGGGAACACCGGGGAGCTGTTTTTT
d_call: TRBD1; v_call: TRBV12-3/TRBV12-4; j_call: TRBJ2-7; clone_size: -; cdr3_length: 15; cdr3_aa: CASSSTGGSSYEQYF; cdr3_nt: TGTGCCAGCAGCTCAACAGGGGGAAGCTCCTACGAGCAGTACTTC
d_call: -; v_call: TRBV28; j_call: TRBJ2-7; clone_size: -; cdr3_length: 15; cdr3_aa: CASNPTGPGSYEQYF; cdr3_nt: TGTGCCAGCAACCCGACGGGACCGGGGTCCTACGAGCAGTACTTC